Listed below are T cell receptor beta chains from one sample, sequenced in a study of Graves' ophthalmopathy and Graves' hyperthyroidism. MiXCR, applied by TCRdb to the multiplex PCR reads, yields one record per CDR3 protein. The sample records 150,000 to 200,000 distinct CDR3 sequences, around two fifths being singletons. The source material was peripheral blood. The source is a man aged 25 to 40 with Graves' ophthalmopathy. CDR3s include the opening cysteine and the closing phenylalanine or tryptophan. Fields, in order: V gene, CDR3 protein.

TRBV7-2,CASSLGGIFSYEQYF
TRBV2,CASRYRVMNTEAFF
TRBV12-3/TRBV12-4,CASSGRRGWDYGYTF
TRBV20-1,CSASPGTAYGYTF
TRBV6-2/TRBV6-3,CASIGASAYNSPLHF
TRBV20-1,CSARGEGGLSYEQYF
TRBV18,CASSSRRVRGETQYF
TRBV5-1,CASSLDSSGGVDGYTF
TRBV12-3/TRBV12-4,CASRGKTGQPQHF
TRBV12-3/TRBV12-4,CASRGRMNTEAFF
TRBV7-9,CASSSGGDGSYEQYF
TRBV6-1,CASSEARISGNTIYF
TRBV12-3/TRBV12-4,CASSLWGALGANVLTF
TRBV27,CASSQRGDTEAFF
TRBV30,CAWSITTRTGVGEQYF
TRBV24-1,CATSSDGDTGELFF
TRBV6-2/TRBV6-3,CASRNHGATGELFF
TRBV30,CAWNELDTGELFF
TRBV6-5,CASSTWEQEAFF
TRBV12-3/TRBV12-4,CASSFRTGELFF
TRBV5-1,CASSLEQGVRAEAFF
TRBV6-2/TRBV6-3,CASSYAGGGNYQPQHF
TRBV27,CASSLQGLDNSPLHF
TRBV30,CAFRTPVGDIQYF
TRBV20-1,CSARLASGGPSSYEQYF
TRBV28,CASNLGLAGGPLDNEQFF
TRBV12-3/TRBV12-4,CASSPGAVAYEQYF
TRBV28,CASSFSSYEQYF
TRBV11-2,CASSLNSRGSYSYEQYF
TRBV24-1,CATSGATPNTEAFF
TRBV24-1,CATTHAANTGELFF
TRBV6-5,CASIKGNTGELFF
TRBV20-1,CSATQGDIQYF
TRBV28,CASSFVGAYEQYF
TRBV5-6,CASSFNTGGDGYTF
TRBV27,CASSFGGADQPQHF
TRBV6-5,CASSYSTGRPQHF
TRBV7-2,CASSLVEGRTEAFF
TRBV5-1,CASSRTGEPNYGYTF